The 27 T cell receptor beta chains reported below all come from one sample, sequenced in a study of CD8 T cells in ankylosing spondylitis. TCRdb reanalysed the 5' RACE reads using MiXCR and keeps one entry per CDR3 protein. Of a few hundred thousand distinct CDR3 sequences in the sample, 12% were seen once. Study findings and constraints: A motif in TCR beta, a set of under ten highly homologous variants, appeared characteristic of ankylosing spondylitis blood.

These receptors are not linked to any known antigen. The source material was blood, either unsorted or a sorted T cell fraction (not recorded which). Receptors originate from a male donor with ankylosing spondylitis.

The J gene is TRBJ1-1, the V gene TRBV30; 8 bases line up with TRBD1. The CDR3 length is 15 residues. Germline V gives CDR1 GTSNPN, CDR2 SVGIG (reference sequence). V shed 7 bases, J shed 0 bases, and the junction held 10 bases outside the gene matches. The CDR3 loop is CASGGSPTMNTEAFF. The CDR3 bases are TGTGCCTCAGGGGGCAGTCCCACCATGAACACTGAAGCTTTCTTT. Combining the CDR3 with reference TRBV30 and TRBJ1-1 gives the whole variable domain SQTIHQWPATLVQPVGSPLSLECTVEGTSNPNLYWYRQAAGRGLQLLFYSVGIGQISSEVPQNLSASRPQDRQFILSSKKLLLSDSGFYLCASGGSPTMNTEAFFGQGTRLTVV.

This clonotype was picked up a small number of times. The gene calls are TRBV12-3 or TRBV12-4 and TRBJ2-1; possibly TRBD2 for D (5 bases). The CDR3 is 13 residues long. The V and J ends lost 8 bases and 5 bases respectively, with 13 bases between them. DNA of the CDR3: TGTGCCAGCCATATAGAGCGGCACAATGAGCAGTTCTTC. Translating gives CASHIERHNEQFF.

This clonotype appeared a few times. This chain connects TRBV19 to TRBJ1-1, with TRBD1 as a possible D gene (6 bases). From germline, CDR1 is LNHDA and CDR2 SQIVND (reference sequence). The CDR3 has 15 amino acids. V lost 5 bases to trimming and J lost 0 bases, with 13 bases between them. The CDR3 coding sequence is TGTGCCAGTAGTCTTCAGGCAGGGGTGAACACTGAAGCTTTCTTT. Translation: CASSLQAGVNTEAFF. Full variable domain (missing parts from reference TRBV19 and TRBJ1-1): DGGITQSPKYLFRKEGQNVTLSCEQNLNHDAMYWYRQDPGQGLRLIYYSQIVNDFQKGDIAEGYSVSREKKESFPLTVTSAQKNPTAFYLCASSLQAGVNTEAFFGQGTRLTVV.

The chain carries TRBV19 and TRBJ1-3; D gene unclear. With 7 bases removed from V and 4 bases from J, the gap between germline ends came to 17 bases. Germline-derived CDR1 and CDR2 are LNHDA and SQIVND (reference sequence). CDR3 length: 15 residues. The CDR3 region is CASMARLQSGNTIYF. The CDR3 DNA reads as TGTGCCAGTATGGCCAGACTCCAGTCCGGAAACACCATATATTTT.

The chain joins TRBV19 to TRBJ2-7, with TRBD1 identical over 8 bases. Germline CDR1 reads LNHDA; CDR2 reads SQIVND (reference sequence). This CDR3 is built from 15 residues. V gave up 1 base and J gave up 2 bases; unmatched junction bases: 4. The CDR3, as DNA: TGTGCCAGTAGTATAGGCACAGGGGGGACCTACGAGCAGTACTTC. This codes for CASSIGTGGTYEQYF.

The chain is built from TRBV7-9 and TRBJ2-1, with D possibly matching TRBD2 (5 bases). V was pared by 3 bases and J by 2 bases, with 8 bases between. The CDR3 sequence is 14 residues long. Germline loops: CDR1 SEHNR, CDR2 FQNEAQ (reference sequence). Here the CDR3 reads CASSFDYAYNEQFF. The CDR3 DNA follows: TGTGCCAGCAGCTTCGACTATGCCTACAATGAGCAGTTCTTC.

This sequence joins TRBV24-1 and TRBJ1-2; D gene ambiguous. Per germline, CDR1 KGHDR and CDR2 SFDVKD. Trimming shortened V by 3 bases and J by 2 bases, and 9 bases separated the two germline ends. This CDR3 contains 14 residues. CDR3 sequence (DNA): TGTGCCACCAGTGATCCCCCTAAAAACTATGGCTACACCTTC. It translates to CATSDPPKNYGYTF.

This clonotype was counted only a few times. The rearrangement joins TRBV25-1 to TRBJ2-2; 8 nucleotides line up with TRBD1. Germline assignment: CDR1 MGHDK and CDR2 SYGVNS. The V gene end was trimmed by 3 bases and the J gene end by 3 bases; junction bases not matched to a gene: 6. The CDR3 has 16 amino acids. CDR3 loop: CASSDRPDRDTGELFF. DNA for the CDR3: TGTGCCAGCAGTGATCGCCCGGACAGGGACACCGGGGAGCTGTTTTTT. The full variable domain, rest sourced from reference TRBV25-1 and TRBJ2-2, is EADIYQTPRYLVIGTGKKITLECSQTMGHDKMYWYQQDPGMELHLIHYSYGVNSTEKGDLSSESTVSRIRTEHFPLTLESARPSHTSQYLCASSDRPDRDTGELFFGEGSRLTVL.

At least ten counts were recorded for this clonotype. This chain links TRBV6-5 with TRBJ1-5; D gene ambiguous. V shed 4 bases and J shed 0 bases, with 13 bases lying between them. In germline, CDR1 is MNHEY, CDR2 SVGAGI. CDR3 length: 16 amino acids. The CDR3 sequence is CASSLGRDYSNQPQHF. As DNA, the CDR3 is TGTGCCAGCAGTTTAGGGAGGGATTATAGCAATCAGCCCCAGCATTTT.

The CDR3 here is CASREYSNQPQHF. Here the CDR3 DNA reads TGTGCCAGCAGGGAATATAGCAATCAGCCCCAGCATTTT. The chain links TRBV28 to TRBJ1-5; D ambiguous. CDR1 is MDHEN and CDR2 is SYDVKM in the germline V gene. CDR3 length: 13 residues. Trimming removed 6 bases from V and 0 bases from J, with 6 bases in between. Full variable domain (remainder filled in from reference TRBV28 and TRBJ1-5): DVKVTQSSRYLVKRTGEKVFLECVQDMDHENMFWYRQDPGLGLRLIYFSYDVKMKEKGDIPEGYSVSREKKERFSLILESASTNQTSMYLCASREYSNQPQHFGDGTRLSIL.

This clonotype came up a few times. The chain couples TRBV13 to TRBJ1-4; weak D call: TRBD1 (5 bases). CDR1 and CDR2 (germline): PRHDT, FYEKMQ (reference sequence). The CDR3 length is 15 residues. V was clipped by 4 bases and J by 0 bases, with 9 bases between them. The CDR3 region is CASSYSRATNEKLFF. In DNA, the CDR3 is TGTGCCAGCAGCTATTCCAGGGCAACTAATGAAAAACTGTTTTTT.

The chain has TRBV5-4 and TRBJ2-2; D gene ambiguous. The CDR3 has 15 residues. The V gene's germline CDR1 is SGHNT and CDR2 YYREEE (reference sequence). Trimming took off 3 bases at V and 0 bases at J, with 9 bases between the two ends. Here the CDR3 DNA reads TGTGCCAGCAGCTCGCCTAGAACGAACACCGGGGAGCTGTTTTTT. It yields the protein CASSSPRTNTGELFF. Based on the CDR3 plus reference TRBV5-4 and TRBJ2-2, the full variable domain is ETGVTQSPTHLIKTRGQQVTLRCSSQSGHNTVSWYQQALGQGPQFIFQYYREEENGRGNFPPRFSGLQFPNYSSELNVNALELDDSALYLCASSSPRTNTGELFFGEGSRLTVL.

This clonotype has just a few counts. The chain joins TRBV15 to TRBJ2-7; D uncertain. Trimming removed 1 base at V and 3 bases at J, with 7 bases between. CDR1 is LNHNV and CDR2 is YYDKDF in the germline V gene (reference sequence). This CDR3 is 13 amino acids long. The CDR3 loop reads CATSRVSSYEQYF. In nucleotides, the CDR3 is TGTGCCACCAGCAGAGTCTCGAGCTACGAGCAGTACTTC.

The CDR3 spells CATGLGYYNEQFF. CDR3 in DNA: TGTGCCACCGGTCTAGGCTACTACAATGAGCAGTTCTTC. The gene calls are TRBV24-1 and TRBJ2-1; no firm D call. The CDR3 has 13 residues. The V gene lost 9 bases and the J gene lost 3 bases, with 11 bases spanning the gap. Germline V gives CDR1 KGHDR, CDR2 SFDVKD.

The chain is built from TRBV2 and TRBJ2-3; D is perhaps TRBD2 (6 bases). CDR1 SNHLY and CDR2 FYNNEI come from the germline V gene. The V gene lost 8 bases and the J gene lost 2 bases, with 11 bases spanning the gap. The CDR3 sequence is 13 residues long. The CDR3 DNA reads TGTGCCAGCGGGACTTGGAACACAGATACGCAGTATTTT. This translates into CASGTWNTDTQYF. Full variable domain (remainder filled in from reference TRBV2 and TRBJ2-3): EPEVTQTPSHQVTQMGQEVILRCVPISNHLYFYWYRQILGQKVEFLVSFYNNEISEKSEIFDDQFSVERPDGSNFTLKIRSTKLEDSAMYFCASGTWNTDTQYFGPGTRLTVL.

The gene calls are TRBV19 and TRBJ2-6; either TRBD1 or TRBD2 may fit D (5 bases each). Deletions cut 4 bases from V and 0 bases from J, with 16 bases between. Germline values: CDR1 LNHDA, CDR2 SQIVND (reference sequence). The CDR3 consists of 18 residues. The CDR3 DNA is TGTGCCAGTAGTAGGAGTGATGGGACCATCTCTGGGGCCAACGTCCTGACTTTC. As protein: CASSRSDGTISGANVLTF.

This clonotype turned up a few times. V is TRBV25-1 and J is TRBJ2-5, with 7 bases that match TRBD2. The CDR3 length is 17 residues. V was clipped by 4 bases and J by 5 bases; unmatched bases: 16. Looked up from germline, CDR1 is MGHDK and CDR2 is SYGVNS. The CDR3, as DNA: TGTGCCAGCAGTGGGGGGGGAGCGGGAAGGATGTTGGAGACCCAGTACTTC. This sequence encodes CASSGGGAGRMLETQYF.

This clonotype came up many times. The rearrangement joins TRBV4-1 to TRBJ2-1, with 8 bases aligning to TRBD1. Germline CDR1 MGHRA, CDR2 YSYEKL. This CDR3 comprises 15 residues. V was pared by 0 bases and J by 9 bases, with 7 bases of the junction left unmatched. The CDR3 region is CASSQDRAGGGEQFF. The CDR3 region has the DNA TGCGCCAGCAGCCAAGATCGGGCAGGGGGCGGTGAGCAGTTCTTC.

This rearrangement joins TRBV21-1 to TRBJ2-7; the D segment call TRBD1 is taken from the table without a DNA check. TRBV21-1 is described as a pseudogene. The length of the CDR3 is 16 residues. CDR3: CASSKCPRTGFHEQYV. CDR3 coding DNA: TGTGCCAGCAGCAAATGCCCTCGGACAGGGTTCCACGAGCAGTACGTC.

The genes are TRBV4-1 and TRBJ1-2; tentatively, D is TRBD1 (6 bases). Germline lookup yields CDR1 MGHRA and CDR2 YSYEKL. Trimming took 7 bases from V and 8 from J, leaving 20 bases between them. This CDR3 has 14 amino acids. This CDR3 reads CASTTIGGDVGYTF. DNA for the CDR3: TGCGCCAGCACCACTATAGGGGGAGACGTGGGCTACACCTTC.

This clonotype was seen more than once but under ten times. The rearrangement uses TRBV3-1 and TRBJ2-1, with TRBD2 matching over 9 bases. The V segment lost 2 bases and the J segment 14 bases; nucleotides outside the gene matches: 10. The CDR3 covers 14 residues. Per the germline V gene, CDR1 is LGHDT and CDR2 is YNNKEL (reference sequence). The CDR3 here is CASSQHQAGGMKFF. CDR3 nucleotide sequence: TGTGCCAGCAGCCAACACCAGGCGGGAGGGATGAAGTTCTTC.

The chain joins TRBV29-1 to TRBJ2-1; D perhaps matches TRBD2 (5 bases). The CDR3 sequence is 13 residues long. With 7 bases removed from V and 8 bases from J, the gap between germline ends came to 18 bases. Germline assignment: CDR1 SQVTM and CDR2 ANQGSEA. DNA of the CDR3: TGCAGCGACGAGCCCGGCGGAGGAGATGAGCAGTTCTTC. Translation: CSDEPGGGDEQFF.

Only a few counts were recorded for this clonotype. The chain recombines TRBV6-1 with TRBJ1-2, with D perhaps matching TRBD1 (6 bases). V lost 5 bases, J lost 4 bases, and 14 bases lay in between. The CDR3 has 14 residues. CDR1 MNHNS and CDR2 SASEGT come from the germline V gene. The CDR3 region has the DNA TGTGCCAGCAGTCGGGACACAGATTCCTATGGCTACACCTTC. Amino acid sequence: CASSRDTDSYGYTF.

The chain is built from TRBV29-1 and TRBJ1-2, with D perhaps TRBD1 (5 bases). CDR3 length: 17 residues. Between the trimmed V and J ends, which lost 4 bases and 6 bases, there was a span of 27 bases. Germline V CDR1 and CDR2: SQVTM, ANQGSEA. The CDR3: CSVVARRRGTSIDGYTF. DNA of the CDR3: TGCAGCGTTGTTGCTCGCCGTAGAGGGACCTCTATTGATGGCTACACCTTC.

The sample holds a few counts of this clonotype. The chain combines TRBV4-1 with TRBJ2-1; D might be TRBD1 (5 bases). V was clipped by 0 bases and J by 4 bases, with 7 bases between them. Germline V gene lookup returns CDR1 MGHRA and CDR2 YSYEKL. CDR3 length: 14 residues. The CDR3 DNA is TGCGCCAGCAGCCAAGAGGACACATACAATGAGCAGTTCTTC. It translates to CASSQEDTYNEQFF.

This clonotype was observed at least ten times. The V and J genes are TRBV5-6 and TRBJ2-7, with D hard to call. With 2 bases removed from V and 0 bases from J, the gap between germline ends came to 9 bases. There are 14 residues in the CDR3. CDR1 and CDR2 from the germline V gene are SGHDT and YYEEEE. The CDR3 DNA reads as TGTGCCAGCAGCTTCGGTTCTAACTCCTACGAGCAGTACGTC. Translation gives CASSFGSNSYEQYV.

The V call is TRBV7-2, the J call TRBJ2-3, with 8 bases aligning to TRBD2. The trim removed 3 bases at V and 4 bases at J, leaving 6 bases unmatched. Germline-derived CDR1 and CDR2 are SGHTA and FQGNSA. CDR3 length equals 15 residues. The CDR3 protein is CASSFAGGGADTQYF. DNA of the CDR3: TGTGCCAGCAGCTTCGCGGGAGGAGGGGCAGATACGCAGTATTTT.